What follows is one T cell receptor beta chain and its context. The CDR3 sequence is 14 residues long. V shed 4 bases and J shed 4 bases, with 14 bases lying between them. Germline-derived CDR1 and CDR2 are SGHTS and YDEGEE. TCRdb keeps only in-frame clones here, not all; method: immunoSEQ multiplex PCR. This sample has 100,000 to 150,000 clones, with about 93% found just once. This entry comes from a study of T cell responses to AZD1222 COVID-19 vaccine. The sequenced sample was peripheral blood, obtained 28 days after the second AZD1222 dose. V gene TRBV5-8 combines with J gene TRBJ1-2; no definite D call. The sequence was obtained from an adult who received the AZD1222 COVID-19 vaccine. The CDR3 protein is CASSEGDGSYGYTF. CDR3 sequence (DNA): TGTGCCAGCAGCGAGGGAGATGGGAGCTATGGCTACACCTTC. Full variable domain (rest looked up from reference TRBV5-8 and TRBJ1-2): EAGVTQSPTHLIKTRGQQATLRCSPISGHTSVYWYQQALGLGLQFLLWYDEGEERNRGNFPPRFSGRQFPNYSSELNVNALELEDSALYLCASSEGDGSYGYTFGSGTRLTVV.